The 2 T cell receptor beta chains given below trace back to one sample, sequenced in a study of Ad26.COV2.S vaccination and SARS-CoV-2 variants. The assay was immunoSEQ multiplex PCR, and TCRdb's table has in-frame clones only and misses some. The repertoire consists of 450,000 to 550,000 clones, with around 89% occurring once and the leading ten covering 1.5% to 2%. This sample's treatment: roughly 19 received Ad26.COV2.S at low or high dose, single or two shots; several received placebo; per-sample allocation not given. Sample collection was performed on day 63 after the first vaccine or placebo injection. The sample here was peripheral blood, taken in a trial of Ad26.COV2.S vaccine versus placebo. The receptors stem from a person between 18 and 60 years old who received the Ad26.COV2.S COVID-19 vaccine or a placebo.

V gene TRBV6-1 combines with J gene TRBJ1-4; 7 bases fit TRBD1. The V segment lost 3 bases and the J segment 4 bases; nucleotides outside the gene matches: 8. This CDR3 is 16 amino acids long. The germline V gene encodes CDR1 MNHNS and CDR2 SASEGT. CDR3 bases: TGTGCCAGCAGTGATCTAGGGACAGCCCGTAATGAAAAACTGTTTTTT. Its protein product is CASSDLGTARNEKLFF.

This clone was seen only once. V gene TRBV27 combines with J gene TRBJ1-6; 8 bases line up with TRBD1. The CDR3 runs 16 residues. The V and J ends lost 6 bases and 5 bases, in that order; junction bases with no gene match: 9. CDR1 is MNHEY, CDR2 SMNVEV, per germline (reference sequence). The CDR3 is CASRDTGGRDNSPLHF. The CDR3 DNA reads as TGTGCCAGCAGGGATACAGGGGGTAGGGATAATTCACCCCTCCACTTT.